This T cell receptor beta chain was documented in a study of shared clonotypes between healthy human individuals. Study observations and caveats: Sequencing depth was a factor that was expected to affect clonotype sharing among donors. It was the non-shared clonotypes that had lower generation probabilities than clonotypes shared by all four donors.

Measured with immunoSEQ multiplex PCR; TCRdb has only the in-frame clones, and not every one. Among approximately 1.5 million clones listed, approximately 98% were seen once. This clone came up once. Its antigen is undetermined. The CDR3 contains 17 residues. J gave up 7 bases and V 4 bases, and 16 bases lay outside the gene matches. Recent acute infections and vaccinations were absent in the healthy HIV-negative adult donors. The chain recombines TRBV5-3 with TRBJ1-4; 7 bases are shared with TRBD1. TRBV5-3 is an ORF; its function is uncertain. The source is a young man in good health. Specimen: naive CD4+ T cells sorted from blood. The subset: CD45RA+ positively selected. This CDR3 is CARSLTENRGPLEKLFF. The CDR3 coding sequence is TGTGCCAGAAGCCTGACCGAAAACAGGGGCCCGCTTGAAAAACTGTTTTTT.